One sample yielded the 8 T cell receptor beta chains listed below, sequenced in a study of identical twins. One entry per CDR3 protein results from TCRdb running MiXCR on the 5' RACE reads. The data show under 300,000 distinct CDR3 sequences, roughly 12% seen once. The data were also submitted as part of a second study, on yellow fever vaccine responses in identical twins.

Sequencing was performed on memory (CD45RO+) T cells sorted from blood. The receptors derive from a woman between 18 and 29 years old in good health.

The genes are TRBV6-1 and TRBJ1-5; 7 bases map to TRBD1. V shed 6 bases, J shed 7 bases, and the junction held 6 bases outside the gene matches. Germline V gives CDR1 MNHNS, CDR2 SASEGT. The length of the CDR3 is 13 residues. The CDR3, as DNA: TGTGCCAGCAGGGAGACAGGGATCCAGCCCCAGCATTTT. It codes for CASRETGIQPQHF.

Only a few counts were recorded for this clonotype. For the CDR3, the DNA is TGTGCCAGCAGTGCCCTGGACAGGGGCCATGAAAGTTACGAGCAGTACTTC. Its protein product is CASSALDRGHESYEQYF. The chain uses TRBV6-1 and TRBJ2-7; TRBD1 matches 9 bases. The CDR3 is 17 residues long. The V and J ends lost 4 bases and 4 bases, in that order; junction bases with no gene match: 14. Germline CDR1 reads MNHNS; CDR2 reads SASEGT.

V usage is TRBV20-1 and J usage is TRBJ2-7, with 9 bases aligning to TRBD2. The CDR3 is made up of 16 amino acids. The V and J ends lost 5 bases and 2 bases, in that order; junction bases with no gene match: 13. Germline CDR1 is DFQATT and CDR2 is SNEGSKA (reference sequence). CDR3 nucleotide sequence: TGCAGTGCTCAAGGGGCGGGAGGGGTTGGAACCTACGAGCAGTACTTC. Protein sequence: CSAQGAGGVGTYEQYF.

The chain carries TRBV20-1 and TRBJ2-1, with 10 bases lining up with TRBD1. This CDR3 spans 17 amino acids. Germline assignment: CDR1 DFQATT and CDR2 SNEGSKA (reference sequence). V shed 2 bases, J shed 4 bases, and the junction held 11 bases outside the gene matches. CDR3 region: CSARKLSGTGVYNEQFF. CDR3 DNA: TGCAGTGCTAGAAAATTGTCCGGGACAGGGGTTTACAATGAGCAGTTCTTC.

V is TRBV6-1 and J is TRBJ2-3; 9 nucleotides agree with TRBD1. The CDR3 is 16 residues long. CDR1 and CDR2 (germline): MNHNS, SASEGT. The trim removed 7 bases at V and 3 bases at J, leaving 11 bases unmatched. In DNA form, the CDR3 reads TGTGCCAGCACCCACCTACCGGGACAGGGTACAGATACGCAGTATTTT. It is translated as CASTHLPGQGTDTQYF.

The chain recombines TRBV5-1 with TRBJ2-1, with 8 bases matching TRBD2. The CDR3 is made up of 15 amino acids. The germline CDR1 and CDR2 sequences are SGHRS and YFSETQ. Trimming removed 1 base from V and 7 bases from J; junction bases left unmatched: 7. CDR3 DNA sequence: TGCGCCAGCAGCTTGTTAGCGGGGTCAGGGAATGAGCAGTTCTTC. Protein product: CASSLLAGSGNEQFF.

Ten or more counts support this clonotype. Here the CDR3 reads CAISGLAEPSYNEQFF. DNA for the CDR3: TGTGCCATCAGTGGACTAGCGGAGCCGTCCTACAATGAGCAGTTCTTC. The rearrangement uses TRBV10-3 and TRBJ2-1; 9 bases are shared with TRBD2. This CDR3 contains 16 residues. Germline V gene data show CDR1 as ENHRY and CDR2 as SYGVKD. Losses at the gene ends were 4 bases for V and 1 base for J; bases not matched to a gene: 5.

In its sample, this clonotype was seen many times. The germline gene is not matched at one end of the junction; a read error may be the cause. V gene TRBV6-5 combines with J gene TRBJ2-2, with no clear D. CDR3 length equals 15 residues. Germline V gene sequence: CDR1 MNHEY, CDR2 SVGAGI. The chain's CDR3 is CASSYRGRNPGELFF. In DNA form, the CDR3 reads TGTGCCAGCAGTTACCGTGGACGGAACCCCGGGGAGCTGTTTTTT.